This T cell receptor beta chain was recovered during a study of CD4 T cells in relation to SARS-CoV-2 and coronaviruses. Across the study: PBMCs were cultured with antigen for roughly 10 days before TCR beta sequencing.

Only a few counts were recorded for this clone. Its matching antigen is unknown. Measured with immunoSEQ multiplex PCR; TCRdb has only the in-frame clones, and not every one. The repertoire consists of tens of thousands of clones, with about 75% occurring once and the leading ten covering around 17%. This CDR3 has 15 residues. The V segment lost 5 bases and the J segment 6 bases; nucleotides outside the gene matches: 6. Per germline, CDR1 LGHNA and CDR2 YNFKEQ. Before the COVID-19 pandemic, during about 2011-2019, CD4+ T cells were taken from unexposed donors. After about 10 days of culture, CD4+ T cells were isolated. Half the medium was replaced with IL-2 medium on days 3 and 7.

The sequencing sample was made of CD4+ T cells from PBMCs, cultured in vitro. The sequence derives from a human donor in good health. The rearrangement joins TRBV4-2 to TRBJ2-1; 11 nucleotides line up with TRBD2. In nucleotides, the CDR3 is TGTGCCAGCAGCAAAGCTAGCGGGAGGATCAATGAGCAGTTCTTC. Translation gives CASSKASGRINEQFF.